This TCR beta chain comes out of a study of blood T cell repertoires in COVID-19. The CDR3 has 15 amino acids. The V and J ends lost 1 base and 8 bases, in that order; junction bases with no gene match: 7. Germline V gives CDR1 LGHNA, CDR2 YSLEER. Sequenced by immunoSEQ multiplex PCR; TCRdb stores in-frame clones only, minus some. The sample yields fewer than 300,000 clones, 91% seen once. The clonotype comes from a young adult with COVID-19, enrolled during active disease. The rearrangement uses TRBV4-3 and TRBJ2-1; 8 bases match TRBD1. Sequencing was done on a sample of peripheral blood. This chain's CDR3 is CASSQGAGQGYEQFF. In nucleotides, the CDR3 is TGCGCCAGCAGCCAAGGGGCCGGACAGGGTTATGAGCAGTTCTTC.